The sequence of this TCR beta chain was determined in a study of blood T cell repertoires in COVID-19. Background on the study: COVID-19 samples, acute and convalescent, were from the United States, Italy and Spain.

Profiling relied on immunoSEQ multiplex PCR, and the TCRdb table lists in-frame clones only, not all of them. The data contain around 200,000 clones, approximately 90% of them singletons. Trimming removed 3 bases at V and 0 bases at J, with 11 bases between. Germline V lookup: CDR1 SGHTA, CDR2 FQGTGA. The CDR3 covers 15 residues. Source material: peripheral blood. The V and J genes are TRBV7-3 and TRBJ1-1; D may be TRBD1 (6 bases). The receptor was isolated from a man younger than 40 with acute or convalescent COVID-19. The CDR3 here is CASSFQGTMNTEAFF. CDR3 DNA: TGTGCCAGCAGCTTCCAGGGGACCATGAACACTGAAGCTTTCTTT.